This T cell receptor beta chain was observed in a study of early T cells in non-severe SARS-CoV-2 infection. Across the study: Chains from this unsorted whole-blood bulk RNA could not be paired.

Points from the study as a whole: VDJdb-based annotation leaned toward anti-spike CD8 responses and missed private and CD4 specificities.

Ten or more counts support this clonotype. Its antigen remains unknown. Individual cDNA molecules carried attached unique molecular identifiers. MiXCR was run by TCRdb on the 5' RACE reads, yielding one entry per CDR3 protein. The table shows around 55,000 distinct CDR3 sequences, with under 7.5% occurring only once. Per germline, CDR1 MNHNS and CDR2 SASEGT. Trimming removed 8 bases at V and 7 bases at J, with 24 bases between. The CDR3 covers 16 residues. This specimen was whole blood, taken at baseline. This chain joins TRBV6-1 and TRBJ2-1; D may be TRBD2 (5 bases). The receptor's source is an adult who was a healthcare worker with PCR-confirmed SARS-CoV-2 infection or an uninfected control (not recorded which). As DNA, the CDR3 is TGTGCCAGCGGACCGAAAGCGGACCCCCGGATAAATGAGCAGTTCTTC. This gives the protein CASGPKADPRINEQFF.